These T cell receptor beta chains were read from a single sample in a study of blood T cell repertoires in COVID-19. Data came from immunoSEQ multiplex PCR; TCRdb stores just in-frame clones and leaves some out. The sample comprises some 350,000 clones, around 87% of which are singletons, and roughly 5% rests with the top ten. What was sequenced was PBMCs or T cells enriched from blood (not recorded which). The source of these receptors is a woman aged 30 to 39 who had recovered from COVID-19. CDR3s include the opening cysteine and the closing phenylalanine or tryptophan. D genes are given only for firm matches. Size is stated for part of the rows, as once, few or many counts, or as a class when the clone is expanded.

DNA: TGTGCCAGCAGCTATAACACTATTAATTCACCCCTCCACTTT; CDR3: CASSYNTINSPLHF; J: TRBJ1-6; V: TRBV7-9; size: -; D: -
DNA: TGTGCCAGCAGCTCTGTAGGGACAGCCGTTAATGAAAAACTGTTTTTT; CDR3: CASSSVGTAVNEKLFF; J: TRBJ1-4; V: TRBV4-2; size: once; D: TRBD1
DNA: TGTGCCAGCAGCTTATCAGGGTCTGGAAACACCATATATTTT; CDR3: CASSLSGSGNTIYF; J: TRBJ1-3; V: TRBV7-9; size: -; D: -
DNA: TGTGCCAGCAGCTCGGGGACAGGCAGGCCTGAACAAGAGACCCAGTACTTC; CDR3: CASSSGTGRPEQETQYF; J: TRBJ2-5; V: TRBV11-2; size: few; D: TRBD1
DNA: TGCGCCAGCAGCCAAGTACAGGGTAATGAAAAACTGTTTTTT; CDR3: CASSQVQGNEKLFF; J: TRBJ1-4; V: TRBV4-3; size: -; D: -
DNA: TGTGCCAGCAGTTCCCTAAGAGATACGCAGTATTTT; CDR3: CASSSLRDTQYF; J: TRBJ2-3; V: TRBV12-3/TRBV12-4; size: -; D: -
DNA: TGTGCCACCAGTGATTCGGGACAGGGGAAGAATGAGCAGTTCTTC; CDR3: CATSDSGQGKNEQFF; J: TRBJ2-1; V: TRBV24-1; size: few; D: TRBD1
DNA: TGTGCCAGCAGCTTAGGGGGGGGTGTGGTAGACACTGAAGCTTTCTTT; CDR3: CASSLGGGVVDTEAFF; J: TRBJ1-1; V: TRBV7-2; size: -; D: -
DNA: TGTGCCAGCAGCCCTCGCGGGGTAAGGGCCGGGGCCAACGTCCTGACTTTC; CDR3: CASSPRGVRAGANVLTF; J: TRBJ2-6; V: TRBV5-5; size: -; D: -
DNA: TGTGCCACCAGCAGAGATATCCGCTACGAGCAGTACTTC; CDR3: CATSRDIRYEQYF; J: TRBJ2-7; V: TRBV15; size: -; D: -
DNA: TGTGCCAGCAGGGAGGGACTAGCGGGGACCAATGAGCAGTTCTTC; CDR3: CASREGLAGTNEQFF; J: TRBJ2-1; V: TRBV5-4; size: -; D: TRBD2
DNA: TGTGCCAGTAGTATTAGGACAGCTATATATGGCTACACCTTC; CDR3: CASSIRTAIYGYTF; J: TRBJ1-2; V: TRBV19; size: -; D: -
DNA: TGTGCCAGCAGCTCCCAGTCGAACACTGAAGCTTTCTTT; CDR3: CASSSQSNTEAFF; J: TRBJ1-1; V: TRBV5-5; size: -; D: -
DNA: TGTGCCAGCAGCCATTGGGACAGTCGATACGAGCAGTACTTC; CDR3: CASSHWDSRYEQYF; J: TRBJ2-7; V: TRBV7-9; size: -; D: TRBD1
DNA: TGCGCCAGCAGCCAAGAGAAAGGGGGCATGGATTCACCCCTCCACTTT; CDR3: CASSQEKGGMDSPLHF; J: TRBJ1-6; V: TRBV4-1; size: -; D: TRBD1
DNA: TGTGCCAGCAGTTTACGGACTAGCGTTACAGATACGCAGTATTTT; CDR3: CASSLRTSVTDTQYF; J: TRBJ2-3; V: TRBV28; size: -; D: TRBD2
DNA: TGTGCCACCAGTGACCCATACCAGGGGAGCAACAATGAGCAGTTCTTC; CDR3: CATSDPYQGSNNEQFF; J: TRBJ2-1; V: TRBV24-1; size: once; D: -
DNA: TGTGCCAGCAGCGCAGCCCTAGGGGACACTGAAGCTTTCTTT; CDR3: CASSAALGDTEAFF; J: TRBJ1-1; V: TRBV7-2; size: -; D: -
DNA: TGCAGCGTGGGTGACAGAAACTATGGCTACACCTTC; CDR3: CSVGDRNYGYTF; J: TRBJ1-2; V: TRBV29-1; size: -; D: -
DNA: TGTGCCAGCAGCCATATTAGGGAGACTCCCTTCCTCTTC; CDR3: CASSHIRETPFLF; J: TRBJ1-2; V: TRBV3-1/TRBV3-2; size: few; D: -
DNA: TGTGCCAGCTCACCACCGTCGACAGGGGGCTTCCATGAGCAGTTCTTC; CDR3: CASSPPSTGGFHEQFF; J: TRBJ2-1; V: TRBV18; size: -; D: TRBD1
DNA: TGTGCCAGCAGCGATGCGGAGTGGATCGGTGGCTACACCTTC; CDR3: CASSDAEWIGGYTF; J: TRBJ1-2; V: TRBV28; size: once; D: -
DNA: TGCAGCGTTGACGGCCGGGGGGATGAGAACATTCAGTACTTC; CDR3: CSVDGRGDENIQYF; J: TRBJ2-4; V: TRBV29-1; size: -; D: TRBD2
DNA: TGTGCCAGCAGGGACCGGGACAGGGACAATCAGCCCCAGCATTTT; CDR3: CASRDRDRDNQPQHF; J: TRBJ1-5; V: TRBV6-5; size: -; D: TRBD1
DNA: TGTGCCAGCAGTTTCGGGACAGGGAGGCCCACTAATGAAAAACTGTTTTTT; CDR3: CASSFGTGRPTNEKLFF; J: TRBJ1-4; V: TRBV28; size: -; D: TRBD1
DNA: TGTGCCAGCAGCTTAGATGGGGGGAGCATTCAGTACTTC; CDR3: CASSLDGGSIQYF; J: TRBJ2-4; V: TRBV7-8; size: -; D: -
DNA: TGTGCCACCAGTGATTTGCCGAGGGCCGGCGGGGGCTACACCTTC; CDR3: CATSDLPRAGGGYTF; J: TRBJ1-2; V: TRBV24-1; size: -; D: -
DNA: TGTGCTAGTGGGGCGACAGAATCAACCTACGAGCAGTACTTC; CDR3: CASGATESTYEQYF; J: TRBJ2-7; V: TRBV12-5; size: -; D: -
DNA: TGTGCCAGCAGTTTTTCGGACAGGTCGACCCAGTACTTC; CDR3: CASSFSDRSTQYF; J: TRBJ2-5; V: TRBV12-3/TRBV12-4; size: few; D: TRBD1
DNA: TGTGCCAGCAGTTTACCCGGACAGCTGAATCAGCCCCAGCATTTT; CDR3: CASSLPGQLNQPQHF; J: TRBJ1-5; V: TRBV28; size: -; D: -
DNA: TGTGCCAGCAGCTTAGGCCTTGATCAGGGGGCCTATGGCTACACCTTC; CDR3: CASSLGLDQGAYGYTF; J: TRBJ1-2; V: TRBV5-4; size: -; D: TRBD1
DNA: TGTGCCAGCAGCTCGGGGGGATCGGCTGGAAACACCATATATTTT; CDR3: CASSSGGSAGNTIYF; J: TRBJ1-3; V: TRBV7-9; size: once; D: -
DNA: TGTGCCAGCTCACCCCCTCCGGGAGCAGTCGACACTGAAGCTTTCTTT; CDR3: CASSPPPGAVDTEAFF; J: TRBJ1-1; V: TRBV18; size: -; D: -
DNA: TGCGCCAGCAGCCAAGAAGGGGCGGGGGGGCGCACAGATACGCAGTATTTT; CDR3: CASSQEGAGGRTDTQYF; J: TRBJ2-3; V: TRBV4-1; size: -; D: TRBD2
DNA: TGTGCCAGCAGCTTAGGACACGGACAAGAGACCCAGTACTTC; CDR3: CASSLGHGQETQYF; J: TRBJ2-5; V: TRBV11-1; size: -; D: -
DNA: TGTGCCAGCAGCCAACAGGTCGGGGAGTCGGACGCAGATACGCAGTATTTT; CDR3: CASSQQVGESDADTQYF; J: TRBJ2-3; V: TRBV4-2; size: -; D: -
DNA: TGCGCCAGCAGCGTTGGACAGGGATTGGGGGAAGCTTTCTTT; CDR3: CASSVGQGLGEAFF; J: TRBJ1-1; V: TRBV5-1; size: few; D: TRBD1
DNA: TGTGCCACCAGTGATGCGGGGGATACGCAGTATTTT; CDR3: CATSDAGDTQYF; J: TRBJ2-3; V: TRBV24-1; size: -; D: -
DNA: TGTGCCAGCACCAGGGTGGGGAACACCGGGGAGCTGTTTTTT; CDR3: CASTRVGNTGELFF; J: TRBJ2-2; V: TRBV9; size: few; D: -
DNA: TGTGCCAGCAGCCAGGGCCTTAATGAAAAACTGTTTTTT; CDR3: CASSQGLNEKLFF; J: TRBJ1-4; V: TRBV3-1/TRBV3-2; size: -; D: -
DNA: TGTGCCAGCAGGGACAGAACCACCTACGAGCAGTACTTC; CDR3: CASRDRTTYEQYF; J: TRBJ2-7; V: TRBV6-5; size: -; D: -
DNA: TGTGCCTGGAGGTGGAAAGGGGATAGTATTCAGCCCCAGCATTTT; CDR3: CAWRWKGDSIQPQHF; J: TRBJ1-5; V: TRBV30; size: -; D: -
DNA: TGTGCCACCTCGGAGTTGACAGGGCACACTGAAGCTTTCTTT; CDR3: CATSELTGHTEAFF; J: TRBJ1-1; V: TRBV2; size: -; D: TRBD1
DNA: TGTGCCAGCACGATCGGGGGGCCAACTAGCACAGATACGCAGTATTTT; CDR3: CASTIGGPTSTDTQYF; J: TRBJ2-3; V: TRBV5-8; size: few; D: -
DNA: TGTGCCAGCTCACAAGGGGAAGTTACCGGCACCGGGGAGCTGTTTTTT; CDR3: CASSQGEVTGTGELFF; J: TRBJ2-2; V: TRBV18; size: -; D: -